The source of this TCR beta chain is a study of control samples from healthy donors and cancer patients. Sequencing used immunoSEQ multiplex PCR; TCRdb keeps in-frame clones, though not all of them. The sample includes about 160,000 clones, under 95% seen only once; the top ten take roughly 5.5%. CDR3 length: 11 residues. V shed 5 bases and J shed 11 bases, with 12 bases lying between them. This clone was picked up one time. V gene TRBV12-3 or TRBV12-4 combines with J gene TRBJ1-1; a possible D gene is TRBD1 (5 bases). Sequencing used blood. This sequence was found in a young man in good health. The CDR3 sequence is CASSGTPGAFF. The CDR3 nucleotides read TGTGCCAGCAGTGGGACGCCGGGGGCTTTCTTT.